Presented here are 26 T cell receptor beta chains from one specimen sequenced in a study of blood T cells in healthy people across ages. Primed by a sample-barcoded 5' primer and a J-beta primer mix, a second PCR proceeded for roughly 7 to 12 cycles. In TCRdb, the 5' RACE reads were re-called with MiXCR into one record per CDR3 protein. The sample consists of over 1,200,000 distinct CDR3 sequences, approximately 60% of them appearing once. Specimen: blood. The receptors were sampled from a man between 18 and 35 years old in good health.

The table lists this clonotype with a count of one. This sequence joins TRBV6-1 and TRBJ2-7; D not resolved. Trimming shortened V by 0 bases and J by 2 bases, and 5 bases separated the two germline ends. Germline values: CDR1 MNHNS, CDR2 SASEGT. The CDR3 totals 13 residues. For the CDR3, the DNA is TGTGCCAGCAGTGAAGCCGTGGCCTACGAGCAGTACTTC. Amino acid sequence: CASSEAVAYEQYF.

The V gene is TRBV10-3, the J gene TRBJ2-5, with D possibly TRBD1 on 6 matching bases. The tail of the sequence fits TRBJ2-7 better, so the J call may be wrong. The CDR3 loop spans 12 amino acids. Germline-derived CDR1 and CDR2 are ENHRY and SYGVKD. CDR3 sequence: CATGAQGDEQYF. CDR3 DNA sequence: TGTGCCACAGGGGCACAGGGAGACGAGCAGTACTTC.

The chain carries TRBV7-9 and TRBJ1-2, with 9 bases matching TRBD1. V was clipped by 0 bases and J by 3 bases; unmatched bases: 8. Per germline, CDR1 SEHNR and CDR2 FQNEAQ (reference sequence). The CDR3 contains 17 residues. CDR3 in DNA: TGTGCCAGCAGCTTAGCGAGCCGGACAGGGGTTTACTATGGCTACACCTTC. This encodes CASSLASRTGVYYGYTF.

The chain uses TRBV2 and TRBJ1-1; no reliable D call. Germline V gene sequence: CDR1 SNHLY, CDR2 FYNNEI. The germline V and J ends were trimmed by 5 bases and 7 bases, with 8 bases remaining between them. This CDR3 contains 11 residues. The CDR3 bases are TGTGCCAGCAGTAAAACTGTTGAAGCTTTCTTT. It codes for CASSKTVEAFF.

The chain carries TRBV28 and TRBJ1-5, with 8 nucleotides matching TRBD1. This CDR3 contains 12 residues. The junction had 3 bases not matched to a gene; V was cut back by 11 bases and J by 3 bases. The germline gives CDR1 MDHEN, CDR2 SYDVKM. This chain's CDR3 is CAGQGPNQPQHF. The CDR3 region has the DNA TGTGCCGGACAGGGACCCAATCAGCCCCAGCATTTT.

This clonotype has more than one count but fewer than ten. V gene TRBV7-2 combines with J gene TRBJ1-1, with TRBD1 identical over 8 bases. V trimming: 5 bases; J trimming: 1 base; junction bases outside the gene matches: 6. The CDR3 is made up of 15 amino acids. Germline loops: CDR1 SGHTA, CDR2 FQGNSA. The CDR3: CASSARDRRNTEAFF. The CDR3 DNA reads TGTGCCAGCAGCGCTCGGGACAGGAGGAACACTGAAGCTTTCTTT.

This clonotype was observed a few times. This chain uses TRBV7-8 with TRBJ2-3, with a tentative D call TRBD1 (6 bases). The CDR3 sequence is 14 residues long. Germline V CDR1 and CDR2: SGHVS, FQNEAQ. The V and J ends lost 1 base and 7 bases respectively, with 12 bases between them. CDR3 sequence (DNA): TGTGCCAGCAGCTTAGTCAGGGGTCGGAATACGCAGTATTTT. Translation gives CASSLVRGRNTQYF.

The chain couples TRBV7-9 to TRBJ2-7; D could derive from TRBD1 or TRBD2 (5 bases each). V was shortened by 4 bases and J by 1 base, with 17 bases between the two germline ends. The CDR3 is made up of 16 amino acids. From germline, CDR1 is SEHNR and CDR2 FQNEAQ (reference sequence). CDR3 in amino acids: CASSSPGPRPSYEQYF. The CDR3 coding sequence is TGTGCCAGCAGCTCGCCGGGACCTAGGCCATCCTACGAGCAGTACTTC.

V gene TRBV3-1 combines with J gene TRBJ2-5; TRBD1 or TRBD2 may be the D gene (5 bases each). Germline CDR1 and CDR2: LGHDT and YNNKEL (reference sequence). The V and J ends lost 1 base and 5 bases respectively, with 17 bases between them. The CDR3 contains 16 residues. The CDR3 protein is CASSQGVGDLGETQYF. The CDR3 nucleotides read TGTGCCAGCAGCCAAGGAGTAGGGGACCTAGGTGAGACCCAGTACTTC.

This clonotype was recorded a few times. The V call is TRBV4-3, the J call TRBJ1-2; 9 bases line up with TRBD1. The CDR3 runs to 18 residues. The germline CDR1 and CDR2 sequences are LGHNA and YSLEER. V trimming: 1 base; J trimming: 2 bases; junction bases outside the gene matches: 11. The CDR3: CASSQARTGVAKNYGYTF. CDR3 bases: TGCGCCAGCAGCCAAGCTCGGACAGGGGTGGCGAAAAACTATGGCTACACCTTC.

This clonotype was seen only once. CDR3 DNA: TGCGCCAGCAGCATCGGACTAGCGGGGGGGCAGACCCAGTACTTC. It yields the protein CASSIGLAGGQTQYF. J is TRBJ2-5 and V is TRBV5-1; 15 bases match TRBD2. Germline V CDR1 and CDR2: SGHRS, YFSETQ. This CDR3 is 15 amino acids long. The junction had 4 bases not matched to a gene; V was cut back by 4 bases and J by 6 bases.

This clonotype occurred once. The J gene is TRBJ2-7, the V gene TRBV7-6, with TRBD2 matching 11 bases. The DNA end favors TRBJ2-5, so the J call may be wrong. CDR3 length: 17 amino acids. CDR1 is SGHVS and CDR2 is FNYEAQ in the germline V gene. This CDR3 is CASSFRLAGGGGETQYF. Here the CDR3 DNA reads TGTGCCAGCTCCTTCCGGCTAGCGGGAGGAGGGGGTGAGACCCAGTACTTC.

Here the CDR3 reads CASRRSGARNTEAFF. In nucleotides, the CDR3 is TGTGCCAGCAGGAGATCGGGGGCTAGGAACACTGAAGCTTTCTTT. The genes are TRBV6-6 and TRBJ1-1; the D gene is possibly TRBD1 (6 bases). This CDR3 region has 15 residues. V was pared by 6 bases and J by 1 base, with 15 bases between. Germline assignment: CDR1 MNHNY and CDR2 SVGAGI (reference sequence).

The sample holds a few counts of this clonotype. The gene calls are TRBV3-1 and TRBJ2-3; 8 nucleotides match TRBD1. Germline values: CDR1 LGHDT, CDR2 YNNKEL (reference sequence). The V gene end was trimmed by 1 base and the J gene end by 11 bases; junction bases not matched to a gene: 5. The CDR3 sequence is 13 residues long. The CDR3: CASSQALGTGQYF. For the CDR3, the DNA is TGTGCCAGCAGCCAAGCGCTTGGGACAGGGCAGTATTTT.

The V and J genes are TRBV4-3 and TRBJ2-1; D ambiguous. V dropped 0 bases and J dropped 10 bases, with 16 bases sitting between them. CDR1 is LGHNA, CDR2 YSLEER, per germline. The CDR3 runs to 15 residues. CDR3 in DNA: TGCGCCAGCAGCCAAGATCTCATCGAGTTGGGCGAGCAGTTCTTC. Protein: CASSQDLIELGEQFF.

The chain joins TRBV7-2 to TRBJ2-1; D is possibly TRBD2 (5 bases). The germline V gene encodes CDR1 SGHTA and CDR2 FQGNSA. With 4 bases removed from V and 13 bases from J, the gap between germline ends came to 17 bases. The CDR3 has 13 amino acids. CDR3 protein: CASSSPRASQQFF. The CDR3 coding sequence is TGTGCCAGCAGCTCCCCGCGGGCTAGTCAACAGTTCTTC.

J is TRBJ2-5 and V is TRBV29-1; TRBD2 aligns across 7 bases. V gave up 6 bases and J gave up 3 bases; unmatched junction bases: 7. Germline lookup yields CDR1 SQVTM and CDR2 ANQGSEA. CDR3 length equals 13 residues. CDR3 loop: CSVVLASKETQYF. The CDR3 bases are TGCAGCGTCGTACTAGCGTCCAAAGAGACCCAGTACTTC.

V usage is TRBV4-2 and J usage is TRBJ2-2; 12 nucleotides match TRBD2. This CDR3 comprises 17 residues. Germline V gene lookup returns CDR1 LGHNA and CDR2 YNFKEQ. V dropped 1 base and J dropped 1; count of bases not matched to a gene: 1. The CDR3 region has the DNA TGTGCCAGCAGCCAAGGGACTAGCGGGGAGAACACCGGGGAGCTGTTTTTT. It codes for CASSQGTSGENTGELFF.

This chain joins TRBV4-1 and TRBJ2-2, with 9 positions matching TRBD2. Germline lookup yields CDR1 MGHRA and CDR2 YSYEKL. This CDR3 has 15 amino acids. J was trimmed by 2 bases and V by 3 bases; bases with no gene match: 1. CDR3 DNA sequence: TGCGCCAGCAGCCAGCGGGGGGGAAACACCGGGGAGCTGTTTTTT. It encodes CASSQRGGNTGELFF.

V usage is TRBV2 and J usage is TRBJ2-7; no definite D call. Trimming pared 5 bases from V and 4 bases from J, leaving 9 bases between. This CDR3 spans 12 amino acids. Germline V gene lookup returns CDR1 SNHLY and CDR2 FYNNEI. The CDR3 bases are TGTGCCAGCAGTCGTGAAATGTACGAGCAGTACTTC. Translated, it gives CASSREMYEQYF.

This clonotype was picked up a small number of times. The chain is built from TRBV7-6 and TRBJ2-1, with 9 bases lining up with TRBD2. The ends lost 5 bases at V and 10 bases at J; junction bases unmatched: 12. Germline values: CDR1 SGHVS, CDR2 FNYEAQ. The CDR3 covers 15 residues. CDR3 sequence (DNA): TGTGCCAGCAGCCCAGGTAGCGGGGGCCAAACAGAGCAGTTCTTC. This codes for CASSPGSGGQTEQFF.

The table lists this clonotype with a few counts. The chain combines TRBV6-1 with TRBJ1-1, with D possibly TRBD1 on 6 matching bases. CDR1 and CDR2 (germline): MNHNS, SASEGT. The length of the CDR3 is 12 residues. The germline V and J ends were trimmed by 3 bases and 8 bases, with 10 bases remaining between them. CDR3 DNA: TGTGCCAGCAGTGAGGGGGGCAGGGAAGCTTTCTTT. Amino acids: CASSEGGREAFF.

The gene calls are TRBV3-1 and TRBJ2-5; 7 bases match TRBD1. Germline trimming cut 4 bases from V and 5 bases from J; bases unmatched to any gene: 4. Germline-derived CDR1 and CDR2 are LGHDT and YNNKEL (reference sequence). CDR3 length: 13 amino acids. The CDR3 DNA follows: TGTGCCAGCAGCCGAGACAGGGATGAGACCCAGTACTTC. Protein product: CASSRDRDETQYF.

This sequence joins TRBV7-2 and TRBJ2-1; 8 positions agree with TRBD2. Germline V lookup: CDR1 SGHTA, CDR2 FQGNSA. There are 15 residues in the CDR3. Trimming at V came to 3 bases and at J to 5 bases, leaving 6 bases not matched to a gene. CDR3 nucleotides: TGTGCCAGCAGCTTTGGCGGGAGGCCCGACAATGAGCAGTTCTTC. It specifies CASSFGGRPDNEQFF.

This chain uses TRBV3-1 with TRBJ2-1; D unresolved. V lost 0 bases and J lost 7, with 7 bases in between. The CDR3 is 13 residues long. CDR1 and CDR2 from the germline V gene are LGHDT and YNNKEL (reference sequence). CDR3: CASSQDLLNEQFF. The CDR3 DNA is TGTGCCAGCAGCCAAGATCTATTAAATGAGCAGTTCTTC.

The chain combines TRBV7-2 with TRBJ2-5, with no clear D. The CDR3 covers 15 residues. Germline CDR1 and CDR2: SGHTA and FQGNSA. With 1 base removed from V and 4 bases from J, the gap between germline ends came to 13 bases. The CDR3 DNA sequence: TGTGCCAGCAGCTTAGATCCCACGACCTTAGAGACCCAGTACTTC. Translating gives CASSLDPTTLETQYF.